These 13 T cell receptor beta chains share one sample of origin, sequenced in a study of response to subunit inactivated influenza vaccine. Using its own MiXCR run on the RT-PCR reads, TCRdb lists one record per CDR3 protein. Here the sample spans about 650,000 distinct CDR3 sequences, approximately 14% being singletons. The starting material was PBMCs from blood, obtained about 14 days before vaccination. The receptors here all came from a man between 50 and 59 years old who received an inactivated influenza vaccine.

This chain links TRBV14 with TRBJ2-3, with D possibly TRBD2 on 6 matching bases. Germline V gene data show CDR1 as SGHDN and CDR2 as FVKESK. CDR3 length equals 15 residues. Trimming removed 4 bases from V and 2 bases from J, with 13 bases in between. The CDR3 sequence: CASSRGGIITDTQYF. The CDR3 coding sequence is TGTGCCAGCAGCCGCGGCGGGATTATCACAGATACGCAGTATTTT.

This clonotype was counted only a few times. The chain links TRBV28 to TRBJ1-2; D is unresolved. With 7 bases removed from V and 10 bases from J, the gap between germline ends came to 22 bases. The CDR3 consists of 14 residues. Germline CDR1 reads MDHEN; CDR2 reads SYDVKM. The CDR3 sequence is CASTLSGGPSDYTF. The CDR3 nucleotides are TGTGCCAGCACCCTCTCCGGTGGACCTTCGGACTACACCTTC.

This clonotype was seen a few times. CDR3: CASSLGLRGGGQETQYF. In nucleotides, the CDR3 is TGTGCCAGCAGCTTAGGTCTTCGGGGCGGAGGGCAAGAGACCCAGTACTTC. The chain combines TRBV11-2 with TRBJ2-5; possible D gene TRBD2, 6 bases. Looked up from germline, CDR1 is SGHAT and CDR2 is FQNNGV. V was shortened by 1 base and J by 2 bases, with 17 bases between the two germline ends. The CDR3 spans 17 residues. Combining the CDR3 with reference TRBV11-2 and TRBJ2-5 gives the whole variable domain EAGVAQSPRYKIIEKRQSVAFWCNPISGHATLYWYQQILGQGPKLLIQFQNNGVVDDSQLPKDRFSAERLKGVDSTLKIQPAKLEDSAVYLCASSLGLRGGGQETQYFGPGTRLLVL.

This clonotype came up many times. The V gene is TRBV12-3 or TRBV12-4, the J gene TRBJ2-7, with D possibly TRBD1 on 6 matching bases. The length of the CDR3 is 12 residues. The germline V and J ends were trimmed by 6 bases and 4 bases, with 10 bases remaining between them. CDR3 region: CASSSGVYEQYF. The DNA for the CDR3 is TGTGCCAGCAGCTCAGGGGTTTACGAGCAGTACTTC.

This clonotype was recorded at least ten times. The CDR3 sequence: CSVGSDEQYF. CDR3 nucleotide sequence: TGCAGCGTTGGGAGCGACGAGCAGTACTTC. The J gene is TRBJ2-7, the V gene TRBV29-1; no clear D gene. Trimming left V 4 bases short and J 5 bases short, with 6 bases between. In germline, CDR1 is SQVTM, CDR2 ANQGSEA. CDR3 length: 10 amino acids.

This chain connects TRBV18 to TRBJ2-4; TRBD1 matches at 7 bases. Trimming cost V 3 bases and J 6 bases; bases outside gene matches: 5. This CDR3 has 14 residues. In germline, CDR1 is KGHSH, CDR2 LQKENI. CDR3 residues: CASSPRQGSNIQYF. CDR3 nucleotides: TGTGCCAGCTCACCCAGACAGGGATCAAACATTCAGTACTTC.

This clonotype appeared a few times. This chain uses TRBV28 with TRBJ2-7; no clear D. Germline loops: CDR1 MDHEN, CDR2 SYDVKM. This CDR3 has 16 amino acids. V lost 6 bases, J lost 2 bases, and 20 bases lay in between. The CDR3, as DNA: TGTGCCAGCAGCCTAGAAGGTGGGCAGTTTACCTACGAGCAGTACTTC. Its protein is CASSLEGGQFTYEQYF.

The chain carries TRBV12-3 or TRBV12-4 and TRBJ2-1; either TRBD1 or TRBD2 may fit D (6 bases each). The V end was cut by 1 base, the J end by 5 bases, with 15 bases between. The CDR3 spans 16 residues. The CDR3 loop is CASSLGGRGLHNEQFF. The CDR3 region has the DNA TGTGCCAGCAGTTTAGGCGGCAGGGGACTCCACAATGAGCAGTTCTTC.

V usage is TRBV24-1 and J usage is TRBJ2-6, with TRBD1 as a possible D gene (5 bases). The V end was cut by 2 bases, the J end by 4 bases, with 11 bases between. CDR1 and CDR2 from the germline V gene are KGHDR and SFDVKD. This CDR3 is built from 16 residues. CDR3 residues: CATSDYQGTGANVLTF. The CDR3 coding sequence is TGTGCCACCAGTGATTATCAGGGAACAGGGGCCAACGTCCTGACTTTC.

This chain connects TRBV18 to TRBJ2-5; TRBD2 agrees at 7 bases. The CDR3 length is 14 residues. The ends lost 3 bases at V and 5 bases at J; junction bases unmatched: 6. Per the germline V gene, CDR1 is KGHSH and CDR2 is LQKENI. CDR3 coding DNA: TGTGCCAGCTCACCCGCGGGAGAGATGGAGACCCAGTACTTC. Its translation is CASSPAGEMETQYF.

The chain carries TRBV5-6 and TRBJ2-1; 7 bases fit TRBD2. Germline CDR1 and CDR2: SGHDT and YYEEEE. The CDR3 contains 17 residues. Trimming took 0 bases from V and 6 from J; bases not matched to a gene: 12. CDR3 region: CASSLVLRPTSPNEQFF. The CDR3 DNA reads TGTGCCAGCAGCTTGGTGCTTAGGCCGACTAGCCCCAATGAGCAGTTCTTC. Full variable domain (rest looked up from reference TRBV5-6 and TRBJ2-1): DAGVTQSPTHLIKTRGQQVTLRCSPKSGHDTVSWYQQALGQGPQFIFQYYEEEERQRGNFPDRFSGHQFPNYSSELNVNALLLGDSALYLCASSLVLRPTSPNEQFFGPGTRLTVL.

As DNA, the CDR3 is TGCAGTGCTAGAGTGTCTGGCAGAGCCTCCTATGGCTACACCTTC. It is translated as CSARVSGRASYGYTF. The chain combines TRBV20-1 with TRBJ1-2; the D is unclear. The ends were cut back, 1 base at V and 4 bases at J, with 16 bases in the middle. Germline V lookup: CDR1 DFQATT, CDR2 SNEGSKA (reference sequence). The length of the CDR3 is 15 residues.

This clonotype has more than one count but fewer than ten. V is TRBV7-2 and J is TRBJ2-7; a possible D gene is TRBD2 (6 bases). CDR3 length: 14 residues. Germline values: CDR1 SGHTA, CDR2 FQGNSA. V lost 5 bases and J lost 12, with 23 bases in between. The DNA for the CDR3 is TGTGCCAGCAGCCCCGGGACTTCGACACTAAGCCGGTACTTC. It is translated as CASSPGTSTLSRYF.